These 12 T cell receptor beta chains share one sample of origin, sequenced in a study of blood T cell repertoires in COVID-19. Sequencing was performed with immunoSEQ multiplex PCR; in TCRdb, only in-frame clones are kept and a portion is missing. This sample has almost 20,000 clones, with roughly 93% found just once. The material sequenced was peripheral blood. The source is a woman aged 50 to 60 with active COVID-19.

The chain employs TRBV9 and TRBJ2-2; D perhaps matches TRBD2 (6 bases). Germline V gene data show CDR1 as SGDLS and CDR2 as YYNGEE. CDR3 size: 16 residues. Trimming took 0 bases from V and 0 from J, leaving 9 bases between them. CDR3 nucleotide sequence: TGTGCCAGCAGCGTAGCAGGCGGGGCGAACACCGGGGAGCTGTTTTTT. This translates into CASSVAGGANTGELFF. Full variable domain (rest looked up from reference TRBV9 and TRBJ2-2): DSGVTQTPKHLITATGQRVTLRCSPRSGDLSVYWYQQSLDQGLQFLIQYYNGEERAKGNILERFSAQQFPDLHSELNLSSLELGDSALYFCASSVAGGANTGELFFGEGSRLTVL.

The chain uses TRBV28 and TRBJ2-7; TRBD2 agrees at 9 bases. V shed 6 bases and J 4 bases; nucleotides not matched to a gene: 10. This CDR3 is 15 amino acids long. Germline CDR1 is MDHEN and CDR2 is SYDVKM. The CDR3 here is CASSQEREVIYEQYF. Here the CDR3 DNA reads TGTGCCAGCAGCCAAGAGCGGGAGGTAATATACGAGCAGTACTTC.

The sample holds a few counts of this clone. The chain is built from TRBV4-1 and TRBJ1-5, with 9 positions matching TRBD1. The CDR3 runs to 15 residues. After removal of 5 bases from V and 2 bases from J, the junction contained 4 bases not matched to a gene. Germline V lookup: CDR1 MGHRA, CDR2 YSYEKL. The CDR3 protein is CASSAGQGGNQPQHF. In DNA form, the CDR3 reads TGCGCCAGCAGCGCGGGACAGGGTGGCAATCAGCCCCAGCATTTT.

The rearrangement uses TRBV7-2 and TRBJ2-1; 10 nucleotides line up with TRBD2. The CDR3 is made up of 18 amino acids. V shed 5 bases, J shed 1 base, and the junction held 11 bases outside the gene matches. The germline V gene has CDR1 SGHTA and CDR2 FQGNSA. CDR3 DNA: TGTGCCAGCAGCGCCGACCTACTAGCGGGAAGTTCCTACAATGAGCAGTTCTTC. Translation gives CASSADLLAGSSYNEQFF.

This rearrangement joins TRBV6-4 to TRBJ2-7, with TRBD2 matching over 7 bases. Per germline, CDR1 MRHNA and CDR2 SNTAGT. Losses at the gene ends were 0 bases for V and 3 bases for J; bases not matched to a gene: 5. The CDR3 spans 15 residues. For the CDR3, the DNA is TGTGCCAGCAGTGACTCCTCGGGGGGAATCTACGAGCAGTACTTC. Protein sequence: CASSDSSGGIYEQYF.

The V and J genes are TRBV5-1 and TRBJ2-7; 11 bases are shared with TRBD1. This CDR3 spans 16 amino acids. The germline V gene encodes CDR1 SGHRS and CDR2 YFSETQ. The J segment lost 5 bases and the V segment lost 6 bases, leaving 13 bases of the junction unmatched. CDR3 loop: CASTPDLGTGGNEQYF. DNA of the CDR3: TGCGCCAGCACCCCTGATCTGGGGACAGGGGGTAACGAGCAGTACTTC.

V and J are TRBV27 and TRBJ1-3, with TRBD1 matching over 8 bases. The CDR3 totals 12 residues. Germline CDR1 and CDR2: MNHEY and SMNVEV (reference sequence). J was trimmed by 10 bases and V by 5 bases; bases with no gene match: 4. The CDR3 nucleotides are TGTGCCAGCAGTCCGGGGGACAGGACCATATATTTT. Protein: CASSPGDRTIYF.

This rearrangement joins TRBV2 to TRBJ1-5; 8 bases are a match to TRBD1. The CDR3 contains 14 residues. Germline V gene lookup returns CDR1 SNHLY and CDR2 FYNNEI. V was clipped by 4 bases and J by 7 bases; unmatched bases: 6. The CDR3 reads CASSVRGLGQPQHF. In DNA, the CDR3 is TGTGCCAGCAGTGTCAGGGGGCTAGGACAGCCCCAGCATTTT.

The chain links TRBV11-2 to TRBJ2-2; TRBD1 matches 8 bases. The CDR3 totals 15 residues. The V and J ends lost 2 bases and 6 bases, in that order; junction bases with no gene match: 5. Germline V gene lookup returns CDR1 SGHAT and CDR2 FQNNGV. This CDR3 reads CASSLRDRKAGELFF. CDR3 in DNA: TGTGCCAGCAGCTTACGGGACAGGAAGGCCGGGGAGCTGTTTTTT.

V usage is TRBV30 and J usage is TRBJ2-3, with 11 nucleotides matching TRBD2. This CDR3 has 15 residues. CDR1 and CDR2 (germline): GTSNPN, SVGIG (reference sequence). V shed 5 bases and J 4 bases; nucleotides not matched to a gene: 8. The CDR3 loop reads CAWGRSSGRADTQYF. The CDR3 DNA follows: TGTGCCTGGGGACGGAGTAGCGGGAGGGCAGATACGCAGTATTTT.

J is TRBJ2-6 and V is TRBV28; D gene uncertain. V dropped 5 bases and J dropped 12 bases, with 14 bases sitting between them. The CDR3 is 13 residues long. Germline loops: CDR1 MDHEN, CDR2 SYDVKM. In DNA, the CDR3 is TGTGCCAGCAGTCCGAGACACCCTTTCGTCCTGACTTTC. Translation gives CASSPRHPFVLTF.

The chain uses TRBV21-1 and TRBJ2-2; TRBD1 reflects the table's D call only, with no check against the DNA. TRBV21-1 is termed a pseudogene. This CDR3 is built from 14 residues. The CDR3 DNA reads as TGTGCCAGCCCGACAGGACTGAACACCGGGGAGCTGTTTTTT. This encodes CASPTGLNTGELFF.